The TCR beta chain under discussion was sequenced for a study of T cell responses to AZD1222 COVID-19 vaccine. The protocol was immunoSEQ multiplex PCR, while the TCRdb copy is restricted to in-frame clones and leaves out a portion. The data show roughly 110,000 clones, about nine tenths seen once. Between the trimmed V and J ends, which lost 6 bases and 7 bases, there was a span of 13 bases. The CDR3 extends over 14 amino acids. Germline assignment: CDR1 ENHRY and CDR2 SYGVKD. J is TRBJ1-6 and V is TRBV10-3; tentatively, D is TRBD1 (6 bases). This clonotype was obtained from an adult in good health. Sequencing was performed on peripheral blood, taken on day 0 of AZD1222 vaccination. Here the CDR3 reads CAISTGYENSPLHF. CDR3 sequence (DNA): TGTGCCATCAGCACAGGGTACGAAAATTCACCCCTCCACTTT.